This entry describes one T cell receptor beta chain. The data were produced by immunoSEQ multiplex PCR, yet TCRdb's version contains in-frame clones alone and is incomplete. The data contain roughly 68,000 clones, about 94% of them seen just once; the ten biggest clones take up roughly 4%. Material for sequencing was PBMCs. This TCR was sampled from a man in his forties with rheumatoid arthritis.

The CDR3 nucleotides are TGTGCCAGCAGTCGGGGGGGGAAACGCAACGAGCAGTACTTC. Encoded protein: CASSRGGKRNEQYF. This chain uses TRBV11-3 with TRBJ2-7; 8 bases agree with TRBD2. The length of the CDR3 is 14 residues. Germline CDR1 is SGHNT and CDR2 is YENEEA. V shed 6 bases and J 5 bases; nucleotides not matched to a gene: 9.